This section outlines one T cell receptor beta chain sequence together with its context. This sample was included in a study of blood T cells in healthy people across ages. Between the trimmed V and J ends, which lost 5 bases and 0 bases, there was a span of 15 bases. The CDR3 covers 16 residues. Germline CDR1 SGHRS, CDR2 YFSETQ. Primed by a sample-barcoded 5' primer and a J-beta primer mix, a second PCR proceeded for about 7 to 11 cycles. Using its own MiXCR run on the 5' RACE reads, TCRdb lists one record per CDR3 protein. The sample comprises about 1.1 million distinct CDR3 sequences, under 40% of which are singletons, and over 10% rests with the top ten.

This chain links TRBV5-1 with TRBJ2-1, with D possibly being TRBD1 (5 bases). Sequencing used blood. This TCR came from a man between 18 and 29 years old in good health. CDR3 sequence reads: CASRSNRSRSYNEQFF. CDR3 sequence (DNA): TGCGCCAGCAGATCGAACAGGTCACGCTCCTACAATGAGCAGTTCTTC.